What follows are 6 T cell receptor beta chains derived from one specimen sequenced in a study of PD-1 blockade in classical Hodgkin lymphoma. Profiled with immunoSEQ multiplex PCR; TCRdb holds only in-frame clones, not every one. The data show some 16,000 clones, 65% to 85% seen once. Every patient was affected by relapse after autologous stem cell transplantation, while exposure to brentuximab vedotin was not uniform. Sequences were derived from peripheral blood mononuclear cells (PBMCs), sampled before the second cycle of nivolumab. The receptors originated from a human donor with classical Hodgkin lymphoma.

CDR3 in DNA: TGCGCCAGCAGAAGGGCTGATAATTCACCCCTCCACTTT. As protein: CASRRADNSPLHF. This chain connects TRBV4-1 to TRBJ1-6; D is unclear. This CDR3 has 13 residues. Germline CDR1 reads MGHRA; CDR2 reads YSYEKL. Between the trimmed V and J ends, which lost 6 bases and 5 bases, there was a span of 8 bases.

The rearrangement uses TRBV18 and TRBJ2-7, with 13 bases identical to TRBD2. CDR1 is KGHSH, CDR2 LQKENI, per germline. Trimming took 3 bases from V and 7 from J; bases not matched to a gene: 6. This CDR3 is built from 15 residues. This CDR3 reads CASSPGTSGTGEQYF. The CDR3 DNA reads TGTGCCAGCTCACCCGGGACTAGCGGGACGGGAGAGCAGTACTTC.

The V gene is TRBV19, the J gene TRBJ1-2; TRBD1 is a possible D gene (5 bases). Trimming removed 1 base from V and 4 bases from J, with 13 bases in between. This CDR3 has 15 residues. Germline V lookup: CDR1 LNHDA, CDR2 SQIVND (reference sequence). In DNA form, the CDR3 reads TGTGCCAGTAGTATAGCCGGGGCAATTATCTATGGCTACACCTTC. Translated, it gives CASSIAGAIIYGYTF.

The rearrangement joins TRBV19 to TRBJ1-1; tentative D call: TRBD1 (5 bases). V gave up 2 bases and J gave up 7 bases, with 17 bases separating them. The CDR3 runs to 15 residues. In germline, CDR1 is LNHDA, CDR2 SQIVND (reference sequence). The CDR3 spells CASSILEAPRGEAFF. The CDR3 nucleotides are TGTGCCAGTAGTATACTTGAGGCTCCGAGGGGTGAAGCTTTCTTT. Using reference TRBV19 and TRBJ1-1 for the parts outside the CDR3, the full variable domain is DGGITQSPKYLFRKEGQNVTLSCEQNLNHDAMYWYRQDPGQGLRLIYYSQIVNDFQKGDIAEGYSVSREKKESFPLTVTSAQKNPTAFYLCASSILEAPRGEAFFGQGTRLTVV.

The gene calls are TRBV7-2 and TRBJ2-3; no definite D call. The CDR3 has 14 amino acids. Germline loops: CDR1 SGHTA, CDR2 FQGNSA. Trimming took 1 base from V and 6 from J, leaving 11 bases between them. CDR3 nucleotide sequence: TGTGCCAGCAGCTTAGGGGCACAAGGGGATACGCAGTATTTT. Amino acids: CASSLGAQGDTQYF.

The V and J genes are TRBV30 and TRBJ2-1; 12 bases agree with TRBD2. The CDR3 is 15 amino acids. CDR1 is GTSNPN and CDR2 is SVGIG in the germline V gene (reference sequence). The V segment lost 4 bases and the J segment 5 bases; nucleotides outside the gene matches: 6. Here the CDR3 reads CAWKGLAGNNNEQFF. In DNA form, the CDR3 reads TGTGCCTGGAAGGGACTAGCGGGCAACAACAATGAGCAGTTCTTC.